This entry lists 15 T cell receptor beta chains sequenced from one sample in a study of T cell changes during pregnancy in multiple sclerosis. The repertoire was sequenced with immunoSEQ multiplex PCR; TCRdb's copy has only in-frame clones and lacks some. This sample has tens of thousands of clones, with just under 90% found just once. Sequenced here: CD4+ T cells from peripheral blood mononuclear cells, sampled in the first trimester of pregnancy. All receptors derive from a female donor with multiple sclerosis, enrolled in a pregnancy study.

The chain couples TRBV5-6 to TRBJ2-3; 7 bases align to TRBD1. The CDR3 totals 15 residues. Germline CDR1 is SGHDT and CDR2 is YYEEEE. Losses at the gene ends were 6 bases for V and 0 bases for J; bases not matched to a gene: 7. The DNA of the CDR3 is TGTGCCAGCACCCGACAGGGAGCTAGCACAGATACGCAGTATTTT. This encodes CASTRQGASTDTQYF.

The chain uses TRBV7-9 and TRBJ2-3, with a weak D call TRBD1 (6 bases). This CDR3 has 15 amino acids. CDR1 is SEHNR and CDR2 is FQNEAQ in the germline V gene (reference sequence). With 4 bases removed from V and 2 bases from J, the gap between germline ends came to 13 bases. CDR3 sequence reads: CASSSGQTDTDTQYF. The CDR3 bases are TGTGCCAGCAGCTCCGGACAGACAGACACAGATACGCAGTATTTT.

The chain employs TRBV27 and TRBJ2-1, with TRBD2 matching over 8 bases. Germline trimming cut 7 bases from V and 9 bases from J; bases unmatched to any gene: 11. Looked up from germline, CDR1 is MNHEY and CDR2 is SMNVEV (reference sequence). There are 14 residues in the CDR3. DNA for the CDR3: TGTGCCAGCATTTTGATAGCGGGGAGGGGTGAGCAGTTCTTC. Translation gives CASILIAGRGEQFF.

The rearrangement uses TRBV13 and TRBJ2-1, with D perhaps TRBD1 (5 bases). The germline gives CDR1 PRHDT, CDR2 FYEKMQ (reference sequence). Trimming shortened V by 1 base and J by 6 bases, and 16 bases separated the two germline ends. This CDR3 region has 16 residues. The CDR3 sequence is CASSLARSGAGNEQFF. CDR3 sequence (DNA): TGTGCCAGCAGCTTAGCCCGGTCTGGGGCAGGCAATGAGCAGTTCTTC.

Here the CDR3 reads CASSYIMTFTNYGYTF. Here the CDR3 DNA reads TGTGCCAGCAGTTACATCATGACTTTCACTAACTATGGCTACACCTTC. The chain carries TRBV28 and TRBJ1-2, with unresolved D. Trimming pared 4 bases from V and 0 bases from J, leaving 15 bases between. Germline values: CDR1 MDHEN, CDR2 SYDVKM. This CDR3 is 16 amino acids long.

The rearrangement uses TRBV28 and TRBJ2-3; TRBD2 aligns across 7 bases. Germline V gives CDR1 MDHEN, CDR2 SYDVKM. This CDR3 has 15 amino acids. J gave up 6 bases and V 8 bases, and 14 bases lay outside the gene matches. CDR3: CASSSGTRGGDTQYF. Here the CDR3 DNA reads TGTGCCAGCTCCTCGGGAACGCGGGGAGGGGATACGCAGTATTTT.

The genes are TRBV28 and TRBJ2-1, with TRBD1 identical over 10 bases. CDR3 length equals 15 residues. Per germline, CDR1 MDHEN and CDR2 SYDVKM. J lost 4 bases, V lost 5 bases, and 5 bases had no gene match. This CDR3 is CASSLGQGRYNEQFF. CDR3 nucleotides: TGTGCCAGCAGTCTGGGACAGGGGAGATACAATGAGCAGTTCTTC. Drawing the rest from reference TRBV28 and TRBJ2-1, the complete variable domain is DVKVTQSSRYLVKRTGEKVFLECVQDMDHENMFWYRQDPGLGLRLIYFSYDVKMKEKGDIPEGYSVSREKKERFSLILESASTNQTSMYLCASSLGQGRYNEQFFGPGTRLTVL.

Points on this clone: Here the CDR3 omits its conserved ending phenylalanine or tryptophan, so a read error is the likely source. The V and J genes are TRBV5-6 and TRBJ1-2; D perhaps matches TRBD1 (5 bases). Germline-derived CDR1 and CDR2 are SGHDT and YYEEEE. The V end was cut by 2 bases, the J end by 2 bases, with 13 bases between. The length of the CDR3 is 15 residues. The CDR3 region is CASSFRGVGNYGYTL. The CDR3 DNA follows: TGTGCCAGCAGCTTTCGGGGGGTAGGAAACTATGGCTACACCCTC.

The V and J genes are TRBV28 and TRBJ2-3; 13 bases are shared with TRBD2. The V gene end was trimmed by 6 bases and the J gene end by 2 bases; junction bases not matched to a gene: 8. Germline CDR1 MDHEN, CDR2 SYDVKM. The CDR3 extends over 17 amino acids. Written as DNA, the CDR3 is TGTGCCAGCAGACTAGGGACTAGCGGGGTTTCCACAGATACGCAGTATTTT. This translates into CASRLGTSGVSTDTQYF.

The chain uses TRBV28 and TRBJ2-5, with D unclear. V gave up 4 bases and J gave up 2 bases, with 8 bases separating them. CDR1 and CDR2 (germline): MDHEN, SYDVKM. The CDR3 is 13 residues long. CDR3 DNA: TGTGCCAGCAGTTCCAGGAAGCAAGAGACCCAGTACTTC. Protein product: CASSSRKQETQYF. Combining the CDR3 with reference TRBV28 and TRBJ2-5 gives the whole variable domain DVKVTQSSRYLVKRTGEKVFLECVQDMDHENMFWYRQDPGLGLRLIYFSYDVKMKEKGDIPEGYSVSREKKERFSLILESASTNQTSMYLCASSSRKQETQYFGPGTRLLVL.

The rearrangement joins TRBV7-2 to TRBJ1-6; the D is unclear. The V gene lost 5 bases and the J gene lost 0 bases, with 5 bases spanning the gap. Germline lookup yields CDR1 SGHTA and CDR2 FQGNSA. This CDR3 is 14 amino acids long. The CDR3: CASSPYSYNSPLHF. The CDR3, as DNA: TGTGCCAGCAGCCCCTACTCCTATAATTCACCCCTCCACTTT.

This clone appeared a single time. The genes are TRBV5-1 and TRBJ1-4; no clear D. Germline lookup yields CDR1 SGHRS and CDR2 YFSETQ. The CDR3 is made up of 18 amino acids. V dropped 4 bases and J dropped 7 bases, with 26 bases sitting between them. As DNA, the CDR3 is TGCGCCAGCAGCCCCGGCCCGGGTTCCCCAATGAAGACTGAAAAACTGTTTTTT. Translation gives CASSPGPGSPMKTEKLFF.

The gene calls are TRBV4-1 and TRBJ1-4, with D maybe TRBD1 (6 bases). Looked up from germline, CDR1 is MGHRA and CDR2 is YSYEKL. V dropped 0 bases and J dropped 7 bases, with 12 bases sitting between them. This CDR3 has 15 residues. CDR3 sequence reads: CASSQDNRATEKLFF. As DNA, the CDR3 is TGCGCCAGCAGCCAAGACAACAGGGCCACTGAAAAACTGTTTTTT.

The V call is TRBV2, the J call TRBJ2-3, with 7 positions matching TRBD1. Per germline, CDR1 SNHLY and CDR2 FYNNEI. Germline trimming cut 5 bases from V and 1 base from J; bases unmatched to any gene: 6. The CDR3 covers 15 residues. The CDR3 region is CASSKSGTGTDTQYF. In DNA form, the CDR3 reads TGTGCCAGCAGTAAATCCGGGACAGGCACAGATACGCAGTATTTT.

This clone was observed once. CDR3: CASSEGQGLGKLFF. The CDR3 nucleotides read TGTGCCAGCAGCGAGGGACAGGGACTAGGAAAACTGTTTTTT. The chain recombines TRBV5-4 with TRBJ1-4; 9 bases match TRBD1. V lost 4 bases to trimming and J lost 10 bases; unmatched junction nucleotides: 8. CDR3 length: 14 residues. The germline V gene encodes CDR1 SGHNT and CDR2 YYREEE (reference sequence). Combining the CDR3 with reference TRBV5-4 and TRBJ1-4 gives the whole variable domain ETGVTQSPTHLIKTRGQQVTLRCSSQSGHNTVSWYQQALGQGPQFIFQYYREEENGRGNFPPRFSGLQFPNYSSELNVNALELDDSALYLCASSEGQGLGKLFFGSGTQLSVL.